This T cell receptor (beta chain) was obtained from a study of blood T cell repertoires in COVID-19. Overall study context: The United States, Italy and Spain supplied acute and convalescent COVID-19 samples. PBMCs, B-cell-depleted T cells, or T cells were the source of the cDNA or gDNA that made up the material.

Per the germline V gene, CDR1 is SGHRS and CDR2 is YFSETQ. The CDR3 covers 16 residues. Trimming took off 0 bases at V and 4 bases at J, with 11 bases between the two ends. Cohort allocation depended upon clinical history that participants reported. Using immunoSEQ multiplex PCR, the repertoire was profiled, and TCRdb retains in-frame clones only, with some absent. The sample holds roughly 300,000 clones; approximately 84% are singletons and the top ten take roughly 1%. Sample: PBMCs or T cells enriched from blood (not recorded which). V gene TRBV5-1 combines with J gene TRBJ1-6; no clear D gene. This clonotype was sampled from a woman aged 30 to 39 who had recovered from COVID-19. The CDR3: CASSLAGPRYNSPLHF. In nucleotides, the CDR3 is TGCGCCAGCAGCTTGGCTGGGCCCCGTTATAATTCACCCCTCCACTTT.